The sequence of this T cell receptor (beta chain) was determined in a study of cytomegalovirus exposure and HLA in healthy donors. This CDR3 is built from 13 residues. Trimming stripped 2 bases from V and 3 bases from J, with 8 bases between. CDR1 is MDHEN, CDR2 SYDVKM, per germline. About this clone: Distinct nucleotide sequences in the sample also encode this CDR3.

Produced via immunoSEQ multiplex PCR; TCRdb's table is partial and in-frame only. The sample shows about 160,000 clones, 80% to 85% of them seen only once. This clonotype was sampled from a man under 40 in good health and CMV-seropositive. The source material was PBMCs. The chain employs TRBV28 and TRBJ2-7; D not certain. CDR3 DNA sequence: TGTGCCAGCAGTTTAGGTCGGAGCTACGAGCAGTACTTC. Encoded protein: CASSLGRSYEQYF.